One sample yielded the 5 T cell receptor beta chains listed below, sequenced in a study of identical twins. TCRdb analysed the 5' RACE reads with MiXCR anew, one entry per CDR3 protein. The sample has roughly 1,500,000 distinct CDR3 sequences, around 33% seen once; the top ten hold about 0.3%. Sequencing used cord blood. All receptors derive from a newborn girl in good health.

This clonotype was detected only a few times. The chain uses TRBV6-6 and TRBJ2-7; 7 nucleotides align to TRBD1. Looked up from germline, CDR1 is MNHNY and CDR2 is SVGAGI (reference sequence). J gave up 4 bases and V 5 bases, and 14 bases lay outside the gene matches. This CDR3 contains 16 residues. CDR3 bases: TGTGCCAGCAGTAACCCCTACAGGGGCGAAAAATACGAGCAGTACTTC. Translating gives CASSNPYRGEKYEQYF.

The CDR3 region has the DNA TGCGCCAGCAGCCACGGACAGGGAAAGGCTTTCTTT. Translating it yields CASSHGQGKAFF. This rearrangement joins TRBV4-1 to TRBJ1-1; 8 bases agree with TRBD1. The V gene end was trimmed by 3 bases and the J gene end by 11 bases; junction bases not matched to a gene: 5. The V gene's germline CDR1 is MGHRA and CDR2 YSYEKL. The CDR3 sequence is 12 residues long.

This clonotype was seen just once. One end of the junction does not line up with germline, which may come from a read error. DNA of the CDR3: TGTGCCAGCAGCTTAGTCACTAGCTCCTACATTGAGCAGTTCTTC. It translates to CASSLVTSSYIEQFF. The rearrangement uses TRBV11-2 and TRBJ2-1; weak D call: TRBD2 (6 bases). CDR1 and CDR2 from the germline V gene are SGHAT and FQNNGV. The CDR3 extends over 15 amino acids. The whole variable domain, filled in from reference TRBV11-2 and TRBJ2-1, reads EAGVAQSPRYKIIEKRQSVAFWCNPISGHATLYWYQQILGQGPKLLIQFQNNGVVDDSQLPKDRFSAERLKGVDSTLKIQPAKLEDSAVYLCASSLVTSSYIEQFFGPGTRLTVL.

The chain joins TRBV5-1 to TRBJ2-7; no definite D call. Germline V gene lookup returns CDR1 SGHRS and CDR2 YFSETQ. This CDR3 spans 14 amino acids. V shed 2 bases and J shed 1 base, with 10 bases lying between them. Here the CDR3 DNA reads TGCGCCAGCAGCTTCAGCACTCCATCCTACGAGCAGTACTTC. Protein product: CASSFSTPSYEQYF.

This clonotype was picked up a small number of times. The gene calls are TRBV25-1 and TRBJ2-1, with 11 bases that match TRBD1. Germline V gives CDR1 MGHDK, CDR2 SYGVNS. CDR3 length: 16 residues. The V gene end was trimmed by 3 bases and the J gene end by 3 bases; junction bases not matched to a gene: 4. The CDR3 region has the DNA TGTGCCAGCAGTGAGGCCGGGACAGGGGGCTACAATGAGCAGTTCTTC. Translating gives CASSEAGTGGYNEQFF.